Many counts were recorded for the clone carrying this T cell receptor beta chain. The antigen remains unidentified. The sample originates from a study of regulatory T cells in long-lasting Graves disease. The study's findings and limits: Sample size, which was small, may have reduced accuracy.

The time point: persistent/refractory GD, antithyroid drugs over 5 years with positive TRAb. Following extraction of RNA from PBMCs, that RNA was used to make the TCR library. Libraries of TCR beta came from iRepertoire HTBI primers plus Arm-PCR of CDR3 regions. TCRdb reprocessed the multiplex PCR reads via MiXCR and lists one record per CDR3 protein. The table includes roughly 490,000 distinct CDR3 sequences, 22% detected once. This CDR3 is built from 15 residues. Germline V lookup: CDR1 MNHEY, CDR2 SMNVEV (reference sequence). V dropped 0 bases and J dropped 8 bases, with 16 bases sitting between them.

The J gene is TRBJ1-2, the V gene TRBV27; a weak D match, TRBD1 (5 bases). The sample consisted of peripheral blood mononuclear cells (PBMCs), taken when the disease was refractory, from a patient treated with antithyroid drugs. The TCR sequence derives from a female donor with Graves disease. CDR3 nucleotides: TGTGCCAGCAGTTTATCCAAGGGAGGGGTCATGGGCTACACCTTC. Translating it yields CASSLSKGGVMGYTF.